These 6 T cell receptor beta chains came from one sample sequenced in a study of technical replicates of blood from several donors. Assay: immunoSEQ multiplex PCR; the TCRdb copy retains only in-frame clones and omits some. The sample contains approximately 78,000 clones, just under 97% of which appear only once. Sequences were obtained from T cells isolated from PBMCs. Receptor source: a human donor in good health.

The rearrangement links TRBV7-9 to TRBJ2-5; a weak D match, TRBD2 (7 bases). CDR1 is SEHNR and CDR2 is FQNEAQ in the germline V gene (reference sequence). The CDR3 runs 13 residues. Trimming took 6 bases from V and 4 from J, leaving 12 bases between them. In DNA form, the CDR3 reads TGTGCCAGCAGTTGGGCGGGGGCAGAGACCCAGTACTTC. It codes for CASSWAGAETQYF.

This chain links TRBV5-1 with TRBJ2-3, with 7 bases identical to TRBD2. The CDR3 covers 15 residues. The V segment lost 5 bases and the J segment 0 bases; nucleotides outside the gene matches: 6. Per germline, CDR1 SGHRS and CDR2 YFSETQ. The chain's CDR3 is CASRLGSGSTDTQYF. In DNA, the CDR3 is TGCGCCAGCAGGTTAGGTAGCGGGAGCACAGATACGCAGTATTTT.

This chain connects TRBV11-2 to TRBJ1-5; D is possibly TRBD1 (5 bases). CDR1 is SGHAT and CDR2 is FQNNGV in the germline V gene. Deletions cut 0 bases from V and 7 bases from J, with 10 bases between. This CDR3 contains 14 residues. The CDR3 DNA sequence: TGTGCCAGCAGCTTAGAGTCAGGGATGCAGCCCCAGCATTTT. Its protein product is CASSLESGMQPQHF.

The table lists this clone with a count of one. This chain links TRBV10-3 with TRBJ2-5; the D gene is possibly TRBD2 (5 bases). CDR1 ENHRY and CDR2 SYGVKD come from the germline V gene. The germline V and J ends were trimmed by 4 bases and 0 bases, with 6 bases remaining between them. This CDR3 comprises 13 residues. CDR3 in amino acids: CAISVDYQETQYF. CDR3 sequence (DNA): TGTGCCATCAGTGTGGACTACCAAGAGACCCAGTACTTC.

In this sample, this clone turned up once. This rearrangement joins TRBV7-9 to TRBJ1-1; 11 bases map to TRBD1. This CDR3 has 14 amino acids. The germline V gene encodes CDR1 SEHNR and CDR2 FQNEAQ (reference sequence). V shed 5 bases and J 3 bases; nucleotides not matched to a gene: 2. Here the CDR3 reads CASSVGQGDTEAFF. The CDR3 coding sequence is TGTGCCAGCAGCGTGGGACAGGGGGACACTGAAGCTTTCTTT. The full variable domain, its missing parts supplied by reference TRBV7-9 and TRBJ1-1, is DTGVSQNPRHKITKRGQNVTFRCDPISEHNRLYWYRQTLGQGPEFLTYFQNEAQLEKSRLLSDRFSAERPKGSFSTLEIQRTEQGDSAMYLCASSVGQGDTEAFFGQGTRLTVV.

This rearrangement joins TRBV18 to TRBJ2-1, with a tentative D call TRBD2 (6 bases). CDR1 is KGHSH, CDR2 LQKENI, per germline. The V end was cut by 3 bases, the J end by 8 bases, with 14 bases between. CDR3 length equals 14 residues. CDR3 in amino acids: CASSPLGSVDEQFF. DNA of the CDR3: TGTGCCAGCTCACCTCTCGGGAGTGTAGATGAGCAGTTCTTC.